This T cell receptor beta chain was obtained from a study of blood T cell repertoires in COVID-19. The wider study: PBMCs, B-cell-depleted T cells, or T cells were the source of the cDNA or gDNA that made up the material.

Per the original data handling: Reference gene primer amplification yielded estimated nucleated cell counts. Using immunoSEQ multiplex PCR, the repertoire was profiled, and TCRdb retains in-frame clones only, with some absent. The V and J calls and clone size were taken over from that table, and D and trimming were inferred from the DNA. The sample shows more than 150,000 clones, roughly 80% of them seen only once. CDR3 length equals 16 residues. V lost 2 bases, J lost 0 bases, and 8 bases stayed unmatched. Germline V CDR1 and CDR2: GTSNPN, SVGIG (reference sequence). Sequencing was performed on peripheral blood. The TCR sequence derives from a man aged 55-75 years with acute or convalescent COVID-19. V is TRBV30 and J is TRBJ1-1; 8 nucleotides agree with TRBD1. CDR3 nucleotides: TGTGCCTGGAGTCTCGGCGGGACAGGCGTGAACACTGAAGCTTTCTTT. Translation: CAWSLGGTGVNTEAFF.